This T cell receptor beta chain originates from a study of blood T cells in healthy people across ages. Findings and caveats of the study: A greater number of naive CD4+ cells and higher diversity distinguished long-lived donors from aged donors.

Alongside a J-beta primer mix, a sample-barcoded 5' primer served in a second PCR lasting roughly 7 to 11 cycles. TCRdb redid the calling of the 5' RACE reads with MiXCR, one entry per CDR3 protein. The sample holds approximately 880,000 distinct CDR3 sequences, under 50% seen once. Comments on this clonotype: Its target is not known.

The V gene end was trimmed by 0 bases and the J gene end by 6 bases; junction bases not matched to a gene: 8. CDR3 size: 15 residues. Germline V CDR1 and CDR2: LGHNA, YNFKEQ. The chain couples TRBV4-2 to TRBJ2-7; the match to TRBD1 covers 7 bases. The specimen sequenced was blood. The clonotype originates from a man younger than 40 in good health. CDR3 residues: CASSQDATGTREQYF. For the CDR3, the DNA is TGTGCCAGCAGCCAAGATGCGACAGGGACCCGCGAGCAGTACTTC.